This entry is about one TCR beta chain. Its antigen remains unknown. The sample carries other DNA sequences with the same CDR3. Looked up from germline, CDR1 is MNHEY and CDR2 is SVGAGI. This CDR3 comprises 14 residues. V was cut by 6 bases and J by 2 bases, with 13 bases left in between. The data originate from a study of T cell responses to AZD1222 COVID-19 vaccine. General study points: Baseline seropositivity characterized only 5 or 6 AZD1222 recipients. No day 14 peak samples; only post-peak repertoires were characterized. Spike-specific TCR breadth and depth went up after people got two AZD1222 doses. Donor demographics were predominantly white British with a female majority; clonal diversity may be underestimated.

Clones were read by immunoSEQ multiplex PCR, and TCRdb kept only the in-frame ones, dropping some. The table has around 150,000 clones, approximately 90% seen once; the top ten hold 1.9%. This sequence was found in an adult in good health. Sequenced here: peripheral blood, sampled on day 0 of AZD1222 vaccination. V and J are TRBV6-5 and TRBJ1-2; TRBD1 might be the D (5 bases). CDR3 loop: CASRAGGRNYGYTF. The CDR3 DNA sequence: TGTGCCAGCAGGGCTGGGGGGAGGAACTATGGCTACACCTTC.